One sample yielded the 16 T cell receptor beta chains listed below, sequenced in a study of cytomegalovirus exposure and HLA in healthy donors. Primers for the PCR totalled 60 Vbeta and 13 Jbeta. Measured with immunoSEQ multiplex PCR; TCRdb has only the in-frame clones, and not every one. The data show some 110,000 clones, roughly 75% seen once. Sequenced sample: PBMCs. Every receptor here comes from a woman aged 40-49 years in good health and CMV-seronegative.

CDR3 residues: CASSLKGLSSYEQYF. The CDR3 DNA sequence: TGTGCCAGCAGTTTGAAGGGACTCTCCTCCTACGAGCAGTACTTC. The chain uses TRBV27 and TRBJ2-5; D might be TRBD2 (6 bases). The end of the DNA fits TRBJ2-7 better, so the J call may be wrong. This CDR3 comprises 15 residues. In germline, CDR1 is MNHEY, CDR2 SMNVEV (reference sequence).

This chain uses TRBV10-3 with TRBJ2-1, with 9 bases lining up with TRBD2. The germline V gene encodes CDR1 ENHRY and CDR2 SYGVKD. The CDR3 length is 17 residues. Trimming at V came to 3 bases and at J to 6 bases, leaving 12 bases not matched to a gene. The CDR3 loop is CAISELGTSHLANEQFF. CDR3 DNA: TGTGCCATCAGTGAACTAGGGACTAGCCACCTTGCCAATGAGCAGTTCTTC.

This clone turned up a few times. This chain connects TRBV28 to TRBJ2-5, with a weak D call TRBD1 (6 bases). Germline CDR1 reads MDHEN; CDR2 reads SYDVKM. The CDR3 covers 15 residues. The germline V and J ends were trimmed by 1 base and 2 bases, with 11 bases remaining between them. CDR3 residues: CASSLFLTGQETQYF. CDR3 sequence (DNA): TGTGCCAGCAGTTTATTCTTGACAGGACAAGAGACCCAGTACTTC.

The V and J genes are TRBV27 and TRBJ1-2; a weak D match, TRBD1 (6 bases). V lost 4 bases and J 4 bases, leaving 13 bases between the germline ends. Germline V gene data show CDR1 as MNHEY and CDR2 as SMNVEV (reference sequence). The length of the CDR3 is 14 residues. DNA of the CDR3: TGTGCCAGCAGTTCCTCAGGGGTTCTCTATGGCTACACCTTC. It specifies CASSSSGVLYGYTF.

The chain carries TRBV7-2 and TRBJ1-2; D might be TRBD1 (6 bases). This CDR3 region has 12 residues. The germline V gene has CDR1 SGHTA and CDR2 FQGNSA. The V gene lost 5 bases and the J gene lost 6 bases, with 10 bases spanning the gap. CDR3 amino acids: CASSPWTDGYTF. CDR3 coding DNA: TGTGCCAGCAGCCCCTGGACAGATGGCTACACCTTC.

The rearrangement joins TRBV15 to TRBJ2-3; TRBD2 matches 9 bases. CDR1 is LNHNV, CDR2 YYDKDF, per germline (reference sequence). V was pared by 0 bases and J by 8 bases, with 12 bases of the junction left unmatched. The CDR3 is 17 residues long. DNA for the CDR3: TGTGCCACCAGCAGAGATGCCGGGCGAGCGGGAGGTGTTACGCAGTATTTT. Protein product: CATSRDAGRAGGVTQYF.

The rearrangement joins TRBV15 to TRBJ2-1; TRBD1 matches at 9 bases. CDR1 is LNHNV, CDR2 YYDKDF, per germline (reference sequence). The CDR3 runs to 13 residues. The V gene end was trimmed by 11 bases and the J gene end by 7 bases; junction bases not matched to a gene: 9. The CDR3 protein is CAASGQGVNEQFF. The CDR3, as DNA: TGTGCCGCCTCGGGACAGGGTGTAAATGAGCAGTTCTTC.

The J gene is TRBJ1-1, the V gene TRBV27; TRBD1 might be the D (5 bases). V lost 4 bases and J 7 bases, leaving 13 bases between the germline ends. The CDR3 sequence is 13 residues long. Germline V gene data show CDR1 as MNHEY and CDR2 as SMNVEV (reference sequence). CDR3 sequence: CASSSWQGVEAFF. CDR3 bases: TGTGCCAGCAGTTCATGGCAGGGTGTTGAAGCTTTCTTT.

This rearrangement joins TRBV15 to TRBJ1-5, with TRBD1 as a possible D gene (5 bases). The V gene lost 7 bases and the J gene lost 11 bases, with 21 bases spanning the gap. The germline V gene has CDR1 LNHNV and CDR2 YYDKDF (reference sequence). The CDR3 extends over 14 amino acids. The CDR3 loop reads CATKGRHGGKAQHF. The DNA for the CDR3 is TGTGCCACCAAAGGGCGACACGGGGGTAAGGCCCAGCATTTT.

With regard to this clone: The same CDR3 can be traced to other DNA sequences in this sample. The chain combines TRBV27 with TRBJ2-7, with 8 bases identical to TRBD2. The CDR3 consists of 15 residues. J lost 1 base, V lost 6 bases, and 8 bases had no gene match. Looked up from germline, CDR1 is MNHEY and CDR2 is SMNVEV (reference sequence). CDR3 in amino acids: CASSPLIAGSYEQYF. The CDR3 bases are TGTGCCAGCAGCCCACTAATAGCGGGATCCTACGAGCAGTACTTC.

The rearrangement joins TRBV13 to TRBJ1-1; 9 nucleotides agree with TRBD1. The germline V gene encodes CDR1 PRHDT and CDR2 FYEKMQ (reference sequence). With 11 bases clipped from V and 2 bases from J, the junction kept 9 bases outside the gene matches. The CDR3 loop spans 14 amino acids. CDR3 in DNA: TGTGCCTCCGTGGGACAGGGATTAAACACTGAAGCTTTCTTT. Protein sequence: CASVGQGLNTEAFF.

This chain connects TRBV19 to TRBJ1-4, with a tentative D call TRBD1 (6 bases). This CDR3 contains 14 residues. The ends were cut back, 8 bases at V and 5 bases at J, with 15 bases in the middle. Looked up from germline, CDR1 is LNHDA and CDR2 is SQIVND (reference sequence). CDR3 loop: CASGIQGSNEKLFF. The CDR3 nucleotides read TGTGCCAGTGGAATACAGGGCTCGAATGAAAAACTGTTTTTT.

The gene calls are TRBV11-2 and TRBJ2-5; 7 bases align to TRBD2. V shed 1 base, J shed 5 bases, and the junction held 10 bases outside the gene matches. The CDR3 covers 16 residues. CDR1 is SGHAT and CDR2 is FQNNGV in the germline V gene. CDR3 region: CASSLGSRGVLETQYF. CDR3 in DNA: TGTGCCAGCAGCTTAGGATCTCGGGGGGTATTGGAGACCCAGTACTTC.

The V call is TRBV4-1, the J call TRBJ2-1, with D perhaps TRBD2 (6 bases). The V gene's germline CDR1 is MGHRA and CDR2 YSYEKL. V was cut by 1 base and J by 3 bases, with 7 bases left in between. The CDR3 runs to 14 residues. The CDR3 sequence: CASSQGTNYNEQFF. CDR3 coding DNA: TGCGCCAGCAGCCAAGGGACTAACTACAATGAGCAGTTCTTC.

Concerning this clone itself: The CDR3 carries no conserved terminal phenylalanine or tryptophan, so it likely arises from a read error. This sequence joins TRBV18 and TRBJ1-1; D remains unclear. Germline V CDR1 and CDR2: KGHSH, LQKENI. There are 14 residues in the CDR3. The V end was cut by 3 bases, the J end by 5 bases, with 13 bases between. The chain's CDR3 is CASSPQEADTEAFL. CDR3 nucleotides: TGTGCCAGCTCACCTCAGGAGGCGGATACTGAAGCTTTCCTT.

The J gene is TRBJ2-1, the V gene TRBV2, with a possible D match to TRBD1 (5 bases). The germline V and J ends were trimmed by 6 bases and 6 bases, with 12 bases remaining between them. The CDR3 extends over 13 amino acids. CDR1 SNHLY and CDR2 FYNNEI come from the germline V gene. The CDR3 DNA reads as TGTGCCAGCAGCCTAAGGGGTGTCAATGAGCAGTTCTTC. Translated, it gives CASSLRGVNEQFF.